The clone carrying this T cell receptor beta chain has only a few counts. The antigen is unknown. Through a sample-barcoded 5' primer and a J-beta primer mix, a second PCR was run for roughly 7 to 12 cycles. Each CDR3 protein is one row after TCRdb ran MiXCR on the 5' RACE reads. In the table there are 800,000 or so distinct CDR3 sequences, roughly 25% of which are singletons. This record comes from a study of blood T cells in healthy people across ages. Broader study findings: Among long-lived donors, naive CD4+ cells were more numerous and diversity higher than in aged donors.

The CDR3 is made up of 16 amino acids. V was cut by 1 base and J by 2 bases, with 13 bases left in between. Germline CDR1 reads SEHNR; CDR2 reads FQNEAQ (reference sequence). These records were also assigned to another study, of T cells of mothers and their children. This second study says: Addition of sample barcodes and 2-4 random nucleotides occurred through the M1S primer of the second PCR. Mothers and children who were related shared slightly more overlap than unrelated pairs, but not significantly more.

This sequence was found in a boy aged 5-17 years in good health. The sample taken for sequencing was blood. The V call is TRBV7-9, the J call TRBJ2-3; D remains unclear. The CDR3 DNA is TGTGCCAGCAGCTTAGAGTATGGCAGTCTCACAGATACGCAGTATTTT. Residues: CASSLEYGSLTDTQYF.